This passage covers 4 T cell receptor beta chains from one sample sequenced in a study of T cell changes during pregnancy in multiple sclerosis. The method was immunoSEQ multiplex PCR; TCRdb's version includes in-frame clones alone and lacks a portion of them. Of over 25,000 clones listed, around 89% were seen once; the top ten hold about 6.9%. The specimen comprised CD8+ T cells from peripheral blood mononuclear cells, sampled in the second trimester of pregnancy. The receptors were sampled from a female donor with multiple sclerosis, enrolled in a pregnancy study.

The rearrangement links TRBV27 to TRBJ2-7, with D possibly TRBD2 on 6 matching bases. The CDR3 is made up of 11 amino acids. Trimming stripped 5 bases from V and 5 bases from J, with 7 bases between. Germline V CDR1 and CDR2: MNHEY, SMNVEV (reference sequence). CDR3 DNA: TGTGCCAGCAGTGGAGGGGACGAGCAGTACTTC. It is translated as CASSGGDEQYF.

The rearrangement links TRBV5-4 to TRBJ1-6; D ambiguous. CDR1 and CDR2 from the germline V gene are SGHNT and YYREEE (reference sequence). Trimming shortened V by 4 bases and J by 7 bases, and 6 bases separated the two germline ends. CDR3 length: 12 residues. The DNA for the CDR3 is TGTGCCAGCAGCCTTTTCAATTCACCCCTCCACTTT. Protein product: CASSLFNSPLHF. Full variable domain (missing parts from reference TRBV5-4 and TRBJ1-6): ETGVTQSPTHLIKTRGQQVTLRCSSQSGHNTVSWYQQALGQGPQFIFQYYREEENGRGNFPPRFSGLQFPNYSSELNVNALELDDSALYLCASSLFNSPLHFGNGTRLTVT.

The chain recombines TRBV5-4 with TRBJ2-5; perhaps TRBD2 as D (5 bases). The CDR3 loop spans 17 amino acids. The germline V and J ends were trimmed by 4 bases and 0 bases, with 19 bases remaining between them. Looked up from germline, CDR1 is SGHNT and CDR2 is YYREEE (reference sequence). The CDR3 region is CASSPEFPDYDQETQYF. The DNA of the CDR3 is TGTGCCAGCAGCCCAGAATTTCCCGACTATGACCAAGAGACCCAGTACTTC. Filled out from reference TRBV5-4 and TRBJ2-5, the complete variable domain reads ETGVTQSPTHLIKTRGQQVTLRCSSQSGHNTVSWYQQALGQGPQFIFQYYREEENGRGNFPPRFSGLQFPNYSSELNVNALELDDSALYLCASSPEFPDYDQETQYFGPGTRLLVL.

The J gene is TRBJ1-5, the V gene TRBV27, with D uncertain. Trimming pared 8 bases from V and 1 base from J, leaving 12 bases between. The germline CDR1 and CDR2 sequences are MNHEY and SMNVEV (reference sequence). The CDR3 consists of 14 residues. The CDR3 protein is CASGSPESNQPQHF. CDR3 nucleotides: TGTGCCAGCGGTAGTCCGGAGAGCAATCAGCCCCAGCATTTT.